The 17 T cell receptor beta chains in this list originate from one sample, sequenced in a study of vaccination and CD4 T cells after COVID-19 (dated by TCRdb to 2021 to 2024). No antigen is known for these receptors. Receptor amplification or capture employed PCR. The run used an Illumina iSeq 100. TCR sequencing of DNA from cultured CD4+ T cells used the Oncomine TCR Beta short-read assay at the Johns Hopkins FTIC core. TCRdb trimmed public reads at Q25 via fastp, called clones via MiXCR and kept in-frame beta chains. Every distinct CDR3 protein forms one entry, paired with its most common genes and DNA. The sample table shows 9,700 or so distinct CDR3 sequences, and about 34% are seen once. Under 35% of the sample rests with the top ten. In the paper's terms, the treatment or condition label means: roughly 10-day PBMC culture with coronavirus spike peptide pools or control peptides (ViraFEST assay). CD4+ T cells from unexposed donors were collected before the COVID-19 pandemic (2011-2018).

Sequenced input: CD4+ T cells from blood, cultured in vitro. The receptor source for this set is a human donor in good health.

The chain employs TRBV6-4 and TRBJ2-3; 10 positions agree with TRBD2. This CDR3 is built from 15 residues. Germline CDR1 and CDR2: MRHNA and SNTAGT. Trimming cost V 2 bases and J 1 base; bases outside gene matches: 0. The CDR3 here is CASSDGTSGTDTQYF. DNA of the CDR3: TGTGCCAGCAGTGACGGGACTAGCGGCACAGATACGCAGTATTTT.

The chain is built from TRBV6-1 and TRBJ1-1; no clear D gene. Germline CDR1 MNHNS, CDR2 SASEGT. This CDR3 comprises 13 residues. Trimming removed 4 bases from V and 3 bases from J, with 9 bases in between. The CDR3 spells CASSGGWDTEAFF. DNA for the CDR3: TGTGCCAGCAGTGGGGGTTGGGACACTGAAGCTTTCTTT.

Only a few counts were recorded for this clonotype. J is TRBJ2-2 and V is TRBV6-1, with 12 bases lining up with TRBD2. The V and J ends lost 4 bases and 3 bases, in that order; junction bases with no gene match: 3. The CDR3 contains 16 residues. Germline CDR1 is MNHNS and CDR2 is SASEGT. CDR3 sequence: CASSGLAGVHTGELFF. The CDR3 region has the DNA TGTGCCAGCAGTGGACTAGCGGGGGTGCACACCGGGGAGCTGTTTTTT.

This rearrangement joins TRBV20-1 to TRBJ1-1; D ambiguous. Germline values: CDR1 DFQATT, CDR2 SNEGSKA (reference sequence). V lost 5 bases, J lost 6 bases, and 13 bases lay in between. The CDR3 runs to 12 residues. This chain's CDR3 is CSADYMEAEAFF. In DNA, the CDR3 is TGCAGTGCTGACTACATGGAGGCTGAAGCTTTCTTT.

The genes are TRBV19 and TRBJ1-5; D gene uncertain. V was shortened by 2 bases and J by 6 bases, with 8 bases between the two germline ends. The CDR3 sequence is 13 residues long. Germline V gives CDR1 LNHDA, CDR2 SQIVND (reference sequence). The DNA for the CDR3 is TGTGCCAGTAGTATATCGGGGTCTCAGCCCCAGCATTTT. Translating gives CASSISGSQPQHF.

This clonotype was counted between two and nine times. V gene TRBV6-5 combines with J gene TRBJ1-6; D is ambiguous. Germline V gene lookup returns CDR1 MNHEY and CDR2 SVGAGI. Between the trimmed V and J ends, which lost 3 bases and 0 bases, there was a span of 6 bases. The CDR3 spans 15 residues. The CDR3 region has the DNA TGTGCCAGCAGTTATATAGACTCCTATAATTCACCCCTCCACTTT. Translating gives CASSYIDSYNSPLHF.

The chain recombines TRBV5-4 with TRBJ2-3; D not resolved. Looked up from germline, CDR1 is SGHNT and CDR2 is YYREEE (reference sequence). Trimming removed 0 bases from V and 5 bases from J, with 7 bases in between. CDR3 length: 13 residues. The CDR3 loop reads CASSLDLRDTQYF. As DNA, the CDR3 is TGTGCCAGCAGCTTGGACTTAAGAGATACGCAGTATTTT.

This chain joins TRBV19 and TRBJ2-3; D possibly corresponds to TRBD2 (5 bases). Trimming left V 3 bases short and J 4 bases short, with 14 bases between. Looked up from germline, CDR1 is LNHDA and CDR2 is SQIVND (reference sequence). The CDR3 has 15 residues. CDR3 DNA sequence: TGTGCCAGTAGTATCACCCTCACGGGGTCAGATACGCAGTATTTT. Protein: CASSITLTGSDTQYF.

This clonotype was observed a few times. The rearrangement joins TRBV6-1 to TRBJ2-5, with 11 bases matching TRBD1. V shed 4 bases, J shed 5 bases, and the junction held 6 bases outside the gene matches. The germline V gene has CDR1 MNHNS and CDR2 SASEGT. The CDR3 covers 15 residues. CDR3 amino acids: CASSGGQGDFETQYF. The CDR3 nucleotides read TGTGCCAGCAGTGGGGGACAGGGGGATTTTGAGACCCAGTACTTC.

This clonotype appeared a few times. The chain employs TRBV7-8 and TRBJ1-2, with 7 positions matching TRBD1. V shed 1 base and J 10 bases; nucleotides not matched to a gene: 6. This CDR3 has 13 residues. Germline V CDR1 and CDR2: SGHVS, FQNEAQ. The CDR3 nucleotides read TGTGCCAGCAGCTTAGTCTGGCAGGGGGACTACACCTTC. This codes for CASSLVWQGDYTF.

This rearrangement joins TRBV7-9 to TRBJ1-5; 9 nucleotides agree with TRBD1. The CDR3 loop spans 13 amino acids. The germline gives CDR1 SEHNR, CDR2 FQNEAQ (reference sequence). Trimming removed 10 bases from V and 5 bases from J; junction bases left unmatched: 6. CDR3 DNA sequence: TGTGCCATCCGGGACAGGGATGATCAGCCCCAGCATTTT. Translated: CAIRDRDDQPQHF.

J is TRBJ2-7 and V is TRBV11-2, with a tentative D call TRBD2 (5 bases). This CDR3 spans 15 amino acids. V dropped 0 bases and J dropped 0 bases, with 9 bases sitting between them. CDR1 and CDR2 (germline): SGHAT, FQNNGV. CDR3 protein: CASSLEAGTSYEQYF. The CDR3 coding sequence is TGTGCCAGCAGCTTAGAGGCGGGTACCTCCTACGAGCAGTACTTC.

This clonotype came up a few times. The V call is TRBV19, the J call TRBJ1-1; TRBD1 matches 10 bases. CDR1 and CDR2 (germline): LNHDA, SQIVND (reference sequence). CDR3 length: 13 amino acids. V was clipped by 6 bases and J by 11 bases; unmatched bases: 9. The CDR3 bases are TGTGCCAGTAGCAAGGGACAGGGGATTAGGGCTTTCTTT. It translates to CASSKGQGIRAFF.

There are a few counts of this clonotype. The J gene is TRBJ1-5, the V gene TRBV6-5; TRBD1 is a possible D gene (5 bases). CDR3 length: 13 amino acids. Germline assignment: CDR1 MNHEY and CDR2 SVGAGI. Trimming left V 2 bases short and J 6 bases short, with 8 bases between. The CDR3: CASSYRGGQPQHF. CDR3 sequence (DNA): TGTGCCAGCAGTTACAGGGGCGGTCAGCCCCAGCATTTT.

The J gene is TRBJ2-2, the V gene TRBV6-5; 9 positions agree with TRBD1. The CDR3 extends over 16 amino acids. CDR1 is MNHEY and CDR2 is SVGAGI in the germline V gene. Trimming took 3 bases from V and 5 from J; bases not matched to a gene: 7. CDR3 region: CASSYQDRGLTGELFF. The DNA for the CDR3 is TGTGCCAGCAGTTATCAGGACAGGGGTCTGACCGGGGAGCTGTTTTTT.

This chain uses TRBV7-9 with TRBJ1-1, with TRBD1 as a possible D gene (5 bases). Germline loops: CDR1 SEHNR, CDR2 FQNEAQ (reference sequence). This CDR3 spans 13 amino acids. The ends were cut back, 5 bases at V and 7 bases at J, with 14 bases in the middle. DNA of the CDR3: TGTGCCAGCAGCGCAACAGGAGAAGGTGAAGCTTTCTTT. Its translation: CASSATGEGEAFF.

J is TRBJ2-2 and V is TRBV2; D unclear. The V end was cut by 4 bases, the J end by 3 bases, with 3 bases between. The CDR3 sequence is 12 residues long. The V gene's germline CDR1 is SNHLY and CDR2 FYNNEI. CDR3 loop: CASSGDTGELFF. Here the CDR3 DNA reads TGTGCCAGCAGTGGGGACACCGGGGAGCTGTTTTTT.